The present T cell receptor (beta chain) was sequenced within a study of blood T cells in healthy people across ages. Overall study results and limits: While age rose, TCR beta diversity per million T cells dropped in a roughly linear way.

PBMCs were isolated at a quantity of at least 6.5 million per sample. The CDR3 is 20 amino acids. From germline, CDR1 is SGHTA and CDR2 FQGNSA. Primers used in a second PCR of about 6 to 11 cycles were a sample-barcoded 5' primer and a J-beta primer mix. TCRdb recomputed calls from the 5' RACE reads with MiXCR, one row per CDR3 protein. Here the sample spans 700,000 to 950,000 distinct CDR3 sequences, roughly 41% being singletons. Points on this clonotype: Its antigen is undetermined.

This clonotype originated in a woman in her fifties or sixties in good health. The sample was blood. The chain has TRBV7-2 and TRBJ2-1; 16 nucleotides align to TRBD2. Judging by the DNA end, TRBJ2-7 fits better; the J call may be wrong. The CDR3 coding sequence is TGTGCCAGCAGCCACACCCCGGGACTAGCGGGAGGGCCATCCTACAATGAGCAGTACTTC. Residues: CASSHTPGLAGGPSYNEQYF.